This T cell receptor beta chain was sequenced during a study of OX40 agonist ivuxolimab in advanced cancers. Study at large: People who had prior anti-PD-1, anti-PD-L1 or anti-CTLA-4 therapy could take part, and approximately 43% had some.

Data came from immunoSEQ multiplex PCR; TCRdb stores just in-frame clones and leaves some out. This table has fewer than 100,000 clones, approximately 83% appearing once. With V trimmed by 5 bases and J by 2 bases, 6 bases remained unmatched. The CDR3 is 17 amino acids. Germline-derived CDR1 and CDR2 are SGHAT and FQNNGV. This clonotype was obtained from an adult with an advanced solid tumor such as melanoma, head and neck, liver or kidney cancer. This chain uses TRBV11-2 with TRBJ2-3, with 14 bases matching TRBD2. The sample consisted of CD4+ or CD8+ T cells sorted from blood, taken in a trial of the OX40 agonist ivuxolimab. In nucleotides, the CDR3 is TGTGCCAGCAGCCTGGGACTAGCGGGGGTCCCCACAGATACGCAGTATTTT. Translated: CASSLGLAGVPTDTQYF.